Shown below are 10 T cell receptor beta chains from a single sample sequenced in a study of blood T cell repertoires in COVID-19 (dated by TCRdb to between 2020 and 2021). Libraries were prepared through the immunoSEQ multiplex PCR assay. TCRdb retrieved this table from immuneACCESS and kept in-frame rearrangements only. Not all clones are present; in checked studies, unresolved V genes account for under half, and no reason is known for the remainder. Within this sample are approximately 490,000 clones, with 70% to 90% of them counted one time only. The ten biggest clones cover approximately 8% of the sample. Material for sequencing was PBMCs or T cells enriched from blood (not recorded which). The receptor source for this set is an older woman who had recovered from COVID-19.

V is TRBV2 and J is TRBJ1-4; the match to TRBD1 covers 7 bases. Germline V gene data show CDR1 as SNHLY and CDR2 as FYNNEI. Trimming took 6 bases from V and 5 from J; bases not matched to a gene: 9. The length of the CDR3 is 15 residues. CDR3 DNA sequence: TGTGCCAGCAGGGGTGGGGGACAGCCGAATGAAAAACTGTTTTTT. Its protein product is CASRGGGQPNEKLFF.

The rearrangement joins TRBV2 to TRBJ2-3; possible D gene TRBD1, 5 bases. CDR3 size: 16 residues. Germline lookup yields CDR1 SNHLY and CDR2 FYNNEI. Trimming removed 6 bases from V and 2 bases from J, with 18 bases in between. The CDR3 DNA follows: TGTGCCAGCAGCTTTACGAACCAGGGATCCACAGATACGCAGTATTTT. Amino acid sequence: CASSFTNQGSTDTQYF.

The V call is TRBV3-1 (or the pseudogene TRBV3-2), the J call TRBJ1-5; 7 bases fit TRBD1. CDR3 length equals 14 residues. The germline V gene has CDR1 LGHDT and CDR2 YNNKEL (reference sequence). Germline trimming cut 1 base from V and 7 bases from J; bases unmatched to any gene: 4. The CDR3 DNA sequence: TGTGCCAGCAGCCAAGGACAGGGTCAGCAGCCCCAGCATTTT. Its translation: CASSQGQGQQPQHF.

The rearrangement links TRBV6-1 to TRBJ2-7, with D possibly being TRBD1 (5 bases). CDR1 and CDR2 from the germline V gene are MNHNS and SASEGT. The ends were cut back, 1 base at V and 2 bases at J, with 9 bases in the middle. The CDR3 spans 14 residues. The CDR3 loop is CASSEEGYAYEQYF. CDR3 DNA sequence: TGTGCCAGCAGTGAAGAGGGGTACGCCTACGAGCAGTACTTC.

For the CDR3, the DNA is TGCGCCAGCAGCTCAACCTCGACAGGGAGGAACACCGGGGAGCTGTTTTTT. This encodes CASSSTSTGRNTGELFF. This rearrangement joins TRBV5-1 to TRBJ2-2, with 7 bases fitting TRBD1. The CDR3 length is 17 residues. After removal of 3 bases from V and 1 base from J, the junction contained 9 bases not matched to a gene. Germline values: CDR1 SGHRS, CDR2 YFSETQ. Full variable domain (missing parts from reference TRBV5-1 and TRBJ2-2): KAGVTQTPRYLIKTRGQQVTLSCSPISGHRSVSWYQQTPGQGLQFLFEYFSETQRNKGNFPGRFSGRQFSNSRSEMNVSTLELGDSALYLCASSSTSTGRNTGELFFGEGSRLTVL.

This clone was seen a handful of times. V and J are TRBV21-1 and TRBJ2-6; TRBD1, as called in the table, went unchecked against the DNA. TRBV21-1 is labeled a pseudogene. This CDR3 is 16 amino acids long. The CDR3 nucleotides read TGTGCCAGCAGCCCACGGACAGTAAGTGGGGCCAACGTCCTGACTTTC. Amino acids: CASSPRTVSGANVLTF.

The chain employs TRBV6-5 and TRBJ1-2, with D unclear. The CDR3 consists of 13 residues. Trimming shortened V by 2 bases and J by 4 bases, and 8 bases separated the two germline ends. Germline CDR1 MNHEY, CDR2 SVGAGI. Here the CDR3 reads CASSYGAGYGYTF. As DNA, the CDR3 is TGTGCCAGCAGTTACGGTGCGGGCTATGGCTACACCTTC.

The chain couples TRBV7-8 to TRBJ1-5; D not resolved. The V and J ends lost 5 bases and 0 bases respectively, with 11 bases between them. This CDR3 contains 15 residues. Germline values: CDR1 SGHVS, CDR2 FQNEAQ. This CDR3 reads CASSLRDFSNQPQHF. CDR3 bases: TGTGCCAGCAGCCTACGGGATTTTAGCAATCAGCCCCAGCATTTT. The full variable domain, in which reference TRBV7-8 and TRBJ1-5 provide the parts outside the CDR3, is GAGVSQSPRYKVAKRGQDVALRCDPISGHVSLFWYQQALGQGPEFLTYFQNEAQLDKSGLPSDRFFAERPEGSVSTLKIQRTQQEDSAVYLCASSLRDFSNQPQHFGDGTRLSIL.

The V gene is TRBV19, the J gene TRBJ2-1, with TRBD2 matching over 9 bases. The CDR3 extends over 14 amino acids. The trim removed 7 bases at V and 4 bases at J, leaving 5 bases unmatched. The germline V gene encodes CDR1 LNHDA and CDR2 SQIVND (reference sequence). CDR3 sequence reads: CASKISGGYNEQFF. In nucleotides, the CDR3 is TGTGCCAGTAAGATTAGCGGGGGTTACAATGAGCAGTTCTTC. Full variable domain (rest looked up from reference TRBV19 and TRBJ2-1): DGGITQSPKYLFRKEGQNVTLSCEQNLNHDAMYWYRQDPGQGLRLIYYSQIVNDFQKGDIAEGYSVSREKKESFPLTVTSAQKNPTAFYLCASKISGGYNEQFFGPGTRLTVL.

V usage is TRBV5-6 and J usage is TRBJ1-1, with D possibly being TRBD1 (6 bases). The V gene's germline CDR1 is SGHDT and CDR2 YYEEEE. This CDR3 has 17 residues. Trimming took 4 bases from V and 2 from J, leaving 21 bases between them. CDR3 loop: CASSQPSNRERNTEAFF. CDR3 nucleotide sequence: TGTGCCAGCAGCCAACCCAGCAACAGGGAAAGAAACACTGAAGCTTTCTTT.